These T cell receptor beta chains were read from a single sample in a study of neurological immune-mediated disorders. MiXCR, run by TCRdb on the 5' RACE reads, gives a single entry per CDR3 protein. The repertoire consists of around 49,000 distinct CDR3 sequences, with about 13% occurring once and the leading ten covering 9%. Sequenced: PBMCs. These receptors originate from a male donor with HTLV-1-associated myelopathy (HAM/TSP). Each CDR3 is given with its conserved first and last residue. D genes are given only for firm matches. Rows may omit the clone size; those that give it use once, few, many or a size class.

v_call	clone_size	d_call	j_call	cdr3_nt	cdr3_aa
TRBV6-1	many	NA	TRBJ2-7	TGTGCCAGCAGTGAAGATAACCGCCCCTACGAGCAGTACTTC	CASSEDNRPYEQYF
TRBV7-2	many	TRBD1	TRBJ1-2	TGTGCCAGCAGCCCTGGTCGGGACAGTTTCGGCTACACCTTC	CASSPGRDSFGYTF
TRBV10-3	many	NA	TRBJ1-1	TGTGCCATCAGTGAGTCCTTTAGGTCGGGCTTTGAAGCTTTCTTT	CAISESFRSGFEAFF
TRBV28	many	NA	TRBJ2-5	TGTGCCAGCAGTTTCAGTGGAGGTTTGGGGGAGACCCAGTACTTC	CASSFSGGLGETQYF
TRBV28	many	NA	TRBJ2-5	TGTGCCAGCGGAAACCAGGGATACCAAGAGACCCAGTACTTC	CASGNQGYQETQYF
TRBV7-9	many	TRBD1	TRBJ2-2	TGTGCCAGCAGCCTCCGACAGGGGTGGCTTCCCGGGGAGCTGTTTTTT	CASSLRQGWLPGELFF
TRBV7-8	many	NA	TRBJ2-5	TGTGCCAGCAGCCGAAGGGCGAGTACCCAGTACTTC	CASSRRASTQYF
TRBV5-1	many	NA	TRBJ2-2	TGCGCCAGCAGCTTGAGAGACACCGGGGAGCTGTTTTTT	CASSLRDTGELFF
TRBV7-6	many	NA	TRBJ2-6	TGTGCCAGCAGCCGCGGATCCTCTGGGGCCAACGTCCTGACTTTC	CASSRGSSGANVLTF
TRBV27	many	NA	TRBJ2-1	TGTGCCAGCAGTCTGGGGCAGAACAATGAGCAGTTCTTC	CASSLGQNNEQFF
TRBV4-2	many	TRBD2	TRBJ2-3	TGTGCCAGCAGCCAAGATCCCCAGCGGGGGGATACTAGCACAGATACGCAGTATTTT	CASSQDPQRGDTSTDTQYF
TRBV7-6	many	NA	TRBJ2-5	TGTGCCAGCACAACGGGAGAGACCCAGTACTTC	CASTTGETQYF
TRBV3-1	many	TRBD1	TRBJ2-7	TGTGCCAGCACCCCAGGGGGCCGGGAAGAGCAGTACTTC	CASTPGGREEQYF
TRBV5-1	medium-sized	NA	TRBJ1-4	TGCGCCAGCAGCTTGACAGGTGGGGAAGAAAAACTGTTTTTT	CASSLTGGEEKLFF
TRBV12-3/TRBV12-4	once	NA	TRBJ1-3	TGTGCCAGCAGTCCCGGAGTTTTCTCTGGAAACACCATATATTTT	CASSPGVFSGNTIYF
TRBV11-2	few	NA	TRBJ1-5	TGTGCCAGCAGCTTAGATCGCGGCAGCAATCAGCCCCAGCATTTT	CASSLDRGSNQPQHF
TRBV7-2	many	NA	TRBJ1-6	TGTGCCAGCAGCCGTGGGGGACTGAGTAATTCACCCCTCCACTTT	CASSRGGLSNSPLHF
TRBV6-5	many	NA	TRBJ2-6	TGTGCCAGCAGCGGGACGTTAGGGGCCAACGTCCTGACTTTC	CASSGTLGANVLTF
TRBV25-1	many	NA	TRBJ2-2	TGTGCCAGCAGTGAATGGGGGACAACCACCACCGGGGAGCTGTTTTTT	CASSEWGTTTTGELFF
TRBV6-2/TRBV6-3	NA	NA	TRBJ2-3	TGTGCCAGCACCCACCCCCGGACGCAGGGAGATACGCAGTATTTT	CASTHPRTQGDTQYF
TRBV20-1	NA	NA	TRBJ1-6	TGCAGTGCTAGAGGGGCCGGCTCACCCCTCCACTTT	CSARGAGSPLHF
TRBV11-3	many	NA	TRBJ2-1	TGTGCCAGCAGCTTAGTAAGTGGGGGGGCTATCTACAATGAGCAGTTCTTC	CASSLVSGGAIYNEQFF
TRBV3-1	many	NA	TRBJ2-7	TGTGCCAGCAGCCGCACGGGGGCTGTAGGCGAGCAGTACTTC	CASSRTGAVGEQYF
TRBV7-2	many	TRBD1	TRBJ1-2	TGTGCCAGCAGCCCTAGAGACAGGGGAAGAGGCTACACCTTC	CASSPRDRGRGYTF
TRBV20-1	many	TRBD1	TRBJ2-1	TGCAGTGCTAGATTGCGGACAGGGGAAGTTGGGCAGTTCTTC	CSARLRTGEVGQFF
TRBV21-1	NA	NA	TRBJ2-2	TGTGCCAGCAGCAAAGAGGAGGCTAGCTCCGCCGGGGAGCTGTTTTTT	CASSKEEASSAGELFF
TRBV7-8	many	TRBD2	TRBJ2-1	TGTGCCAGCAGCTTTATTACTGCGGGGGGGAGTGAGCAGTTCTTC	CASSFITAGGSEQFF
TRBV7-2	many	TRBD1	TRBJ2-7	TGTGCCAGCAGCACGGGACAGGGACGAAACTACGAGCAGTACTTC	CASSTGQGRNYEQYF
TRBV11-2	many	NA	TRBJ1-1	TGTGCCAGCAGCTTCGGGACGGCTAACACTGAAGCTTTCTTT	CASSFGTANTEAFF
TRBV5-6	many	NA	TRBJ1-1	TGTGCCAGCAGCCGAATGGGGGGCGGAGGGACTGAAGCTTTCTTT	CASSRMGGGGTEAFF
TRBV9	many	TRBD2	TRBJ2-7	TGTGCCAGCAGCGTGGGTTCTAGCGGGGCCTCTTACGAGCAGTACTTC	CASSVGSSGASYEQYF
TRBV3-1	many	NA	TRBJ1-6	TGTGCCAGCAGCCAGGGACGAGGACCCCTCCACTTT	CASSQGRGPLHF
TRBV12-3/TRBV12-4	many	NA	TRBJ2-7	TGTGCCAGCAGCCGATTTTCCTACGAGCAGTACTTC	CASSRFSYEQYF
TRBV4-2	many	TRBD2	TRBJ2-3	TGTGCCAGTTCGGGGGGGCCCCCAGATACGCAGTATTTT	CASSGGPPDTQYF
TRBV5-1	many	TRBD1	TRBJ2-5	TGCGCCAGCAGCGGTGGGACAGGGCATTACCAAGAGACCCAGTACTTC	CASSGGTGHYQETQYF
TRBV12-3/TRBV12-4	once	NA	TRBJ1-3	TGTGCCAGCAGCCCAGGGTGGGCTGGAAACACCATATATTTT	CASSPGWAGNTIYF
TRBV11-2	many	NA	TRBJ2-3	TGTGCCAGCAGCCGAGACAGGAGCACAGATACGCAGTATTTT	CASSRDRSTDTQYF
TRBV11-3	many	NA	TRBJ2-1	TGTGCCAGCAGCTTAGGGTTCGGTGAGCAGTTCTTC	CASSLGFGEQFF
TRBV18	many	NA	TRBJ2-3	TGTGCCAGCTCACCCCGTACGATTACAGATACGCAGTATTTT	CASSPRTITDTQYF
TRBV20-1	many	NA	TRBJ1-1	TGCAGTGCTAGGGGCCCATGGGAGGACACTGAAGCTTTCTTT	CSARGPWEDTEAFF
TRBV7-8	many	NA	TRBJ1-1	TGTGCCAGCAGTCCGGGACATGTGAACACTGAAGCTTTCTTT	CASSPGHVNTEAFF
TRBV29-1	many	TRBD1	TRBJ2-7	TGCAGCGTTGAGGAGGACAGGGAGTACGAGCAGTACTTC	CSVEEDREYEQYF
TRBV20-1	many	NA	TRBJ1-5	TGCAGTGCTAGAGGGGGGGAAGCTCAGCCCCAGCATTTT	CSARGGEAQPQHF
TRBV12-3/TRBV12-4	many	NA	TRBJ2-5	TGTGCCAGCAGTTTCGGGGAGACCCAGTACTTC	CASSFGETQYF
TRBV5-5	many	NA	TRBJ2-5	TGTGCCAGCAGCTTAGGCTTGACAAGACAGAGCCAAGAGACCCAGTACTTC	CASSLGLTRQSQETQYF
TRBV12-3/TRBV12-4	many	NA	TRBJ1-1	TGTGCCAGCAGCGGACAGACTTTGAACACTGAAGCTTTCTTT	CASSGQTLNTEAFF
TRBV27	many	NA	TRBJ1-4	TGTGCCAGCAGTTTATCTTTGGGGGTGGATGCGAAACTGTTTTTT	CASSLSLGVDAKLFF
TRBV28	NA	TRBD2	TRBJ2-1	TGTGCCATCAGCTTAGCGGGGGGGCCTTATGAGCATTTCTTC	CAISLAGGPYEHFF
TRBV7-9	many	NA	TRBJ1-4	TGTGCCAGCAGCTCCCAGGGGCTCGAAGAAAAACTGTTTTTT	CASSSQGLEEKLFF
TRBV5-1	many	NA	TRBJ1-2	TGCGCCAGCAGCTTCTTACAGGGCGATGGCCACACCTTC	CASSFLQGDGHTF
TRBV5-1	medium-sized	NA	TRBJ2-3	TGCGCCAGCAGCTTGGGCGGAACAGATACGCAGTATTTT	CASSLGGTDTQYF
TRBV20-1	NA	NA	TRBJ2-2	TGCAGTGCTAGTCGGGGACCGGCGAACACCGGGGAGCTGTTTTTT	CSASRGPANTGELFF
TRBV6-2/TRBV6-3	many	NA	TRBJ1-5	TGTGCCATAGGGGATACCAATCAGCCCCAGCATTTT	CAIGDTNQPQHF
TRBV5-1	many	TRBD1	TRBJ2-7	TGCGCCAGCAGCTTGAACCAGGGGGCCCCCTTTGAGCAGTACTTC	CASSLNQGAPFEQYF
TRBV5-1	many	NA	TRBJ2-7	TGCGCCAGCAGCTTGGTTAGGGGTGGCTACGAGCAGTACTTC	CASSLVRGGYEQYF